What follows are 26 T cell receptor beta chains derived from one specimen sequenced in a study of shared clonotypes between healthy human individuals. Repertoires were generated with immunoSEQ multiplex PCR, while TCRdb's copy carries only in-frame clones and drops some. This repertoire shows about 2.4 million clones, approximately 93% found once; its top ten account for about 0.38%. The source material was naive CD4+ T cells from PBMCs. Described subset: CD45RA+ positively selected. These receptors came from a man younger than 30 in good health. Some clones in this sample may be carry-over from other donors' samples.

The chain recombines TRBV4-1 with TRBJ1-4; 7 nucleotides line up with TRBD1. The CDR3 contains 15 residues. V lost 1 base, J lost 1 base, and 0 bases stayed unmatched. CDR1 and CDR2 from the germline V gene are MGHRA and YSYEKL. The CDR3 bases are TGCGCCAGCAGCCAAGGACAGGGAACTAATGAAAAACTGTTTTTT. Encoded protein: CASSQGQGTNEKLFF.

This chain joins TRBV5-4 and TRBJ2-5; maybe TRBD1 (5 bases). CDR1 and CDR2 (germline): SGHNT, YYREEE (reference sequence). The CDR3 runs to 14 residues. V was cut by 5 bases and J by 3 bases, with 14 bases left in between. CDR3: CASSPRQGKETQYF. The CDR3 nucleotides read TGTGCCAGCAGTCCGCGGCAGGGAAAAGAGACCCAGTACTTC. Supplemented by reference TRBV5-4 and TRBJ2-5, the full variable domain reads ETGVTQSPTHLIKTRGQQVTLRCSSQSGHNTVSWYQQALGQGPQFIFQYYREEENGRGNFPPRFSGLQFPNYSSELNVNALELDDSALYLCASSPRQGKETQYFGPGTRLLVL.

This clone has a single count. The gene calls are TRBV7-2 and TRBJ1-5; D is uncertain. CDR1 and CDR2 (germline): SGHTA, FQGNSA. The V gene lost 1 base and the J gene lost 2 bases, with 9 bases spanning the gap. The CDR3 runs 15 residues. The CDR3 DNA reads TGTGCCAGCAGCTTAGATTGGGGTGGCAATCAGCCCCAGCATTTT. Protein: CASSLDWGGNQPQHF.

This clone appeared once. The chain uses TRBV5-5 and TRBJ2-1, with D hard to call. V was cut by 0 bases and J by 0 bases, with 7 bases left in between. The germline V gene has CDR1 SGHKS and CDR2 YYEKEE (reference sequence). The CDR3 runs 15 residues. CDR3 residues: CASSLGVNSYNEQFF. For the CDR3, the DNA is TGTGCCAGCAGCTTGGGGGTTAACTCCTACAATGAGCAGTTCTTC.

The gene calls are TRBV18 and TRBJ1-2; no clear D. Trimming took off 3 bases at V and 7 bases at J, with 15 bases between the two ends. This CDR3 region has 14 residues. Germline V gene data show CDR1 as KGHSH and CDR2 as LQKENI. CDR3 loop: CASSPVLQEGGYTF. As DNA, the CDR3 is TGTGCCAGCTCACCCGTACTCCAGGAGGGTGGCTACACCTTC. The variable domain in full, completed from reference TRBV18 and TRBJ1-2, reads NAGVMQNPRHLVRRRGQEARLRCSPMKGHSHVYWYRQLPEEGLKFMVYLQKENIIDESGMPKERFSAEFPKEGPSILRIQQVVRGDSAAYFCASSPVLQEGGYTFGSGTRLTVV.

The V and J genes are TRBV11-2 and TRBJ2-1; 8 bases map to TRBD2. J was trimmed by 3 bases and V by 3 bases; bases with no gene match: 7. The CDR3 is made up of 16 amino acids. CDR1 and CDR2 from the germline V gene are SGHAT and FQNNGV. The CDR3 reads CASSFGAGALYNEQFF. CDR3 bases: TGTGCCAGCAGCTTCGGAGCGGGAGCCCTCTACAATGAGCAGTTCTTC.

The rearrangement links TRBV6-1 to TRBJ2-4; maybe TRBD2 (5 bases). Per the germline V gene, CDR1 is MNHNS and CDR2 is SASEGT. Between the trimmed V and J ends, which lost 1 base and 8 bases, there was a span of 12 bases. The CDR3 runs to 14 residues. The CDR3 bases are TGTGCCAGCAGTGAAGGATCGGGGAGATACATTCAGTACTTC. As protein: CASSEGSGRYIQYF.

V gene TRBV5-5 combines with J gene TRBJ1-1, with D possibly matching TRBD1 (6 bases). Germline values: CDR1 SGHKS, CDR2 YYEKEE (reference sequence). Trimming took off 2 bases at V and 0 bases at J, with 11 bases between the two ends. The CDR3 totals 15 residues. The DNA of the CDR3 is TGTGCCAGCAGCTTTATGGGGGCCCTGAACACTGAAGCTTTCTTT. This sequence encodes CASSFMGALNTEAFF.

The rearrangement links TRBV19 to TRBJ1-5; the D gene is possibly TRBD1 (5 bases). Germline CDR1 reads LNHDA; CDR2 reads SQIVND (reference sequence). The CDR3 spans 14 residues. The ends were cut back, 4 bases at V and 5 bases at J, with 12 bases in the middle. In nucleotides, the CDR3 is TGTGCCAGTAGTAGAGGGGCAGGGTATCAGCCCCAGCATTTT. It encodes CASSRGAGYQPQHF.

To note about this clone: Other DNA sequences in the sample encode the same CDR3. This rearrangement joins TRBV2 to TRBJ2-7, with a tentative D call TRBD1 (6 bases). Germline lookup yields CDR1 SNHLY and CDR2 FYNNEI. This CDR3 region has 14 residues. Trimming removed 5 bases from V and 3 bases from J, with 14 bases in between. The CDR3 nucleotides read TGTGCCAGCAGTCAAACAGGGATCGGCTACGAGCAGTACTTC. It specifies CASSQTGIGYEQYF.

This rearrangement joins TRBV9 to TRBJ2-2; 11 nucleotides agree with TRBD1. Germline V gene sequence: CDR1 SGDLS, CDR2 YYNGEE. V dropped 8 bases and J dropped 7; count of bases not matched to a gene: 7. The CDR3 has 14 amino acids. The CDR3 spells CASGQGALDGELFF. CDR3 nucleotides: TGTGCCAGTGGACAGGGGGCGCTGGACGGGGAGCTGTTTTTT.

The rearrangement joins TRBV5-5 to TRBJ2-4; D call uncertain. The CDR3 consists of 18 residues. Looked up from germline, CDR1 is SGHKS and CDR2 is YYEKEE (reference sequence). Trimming removed 0 bases at V and 3 bases at J, with 19 bases between. CDR3 amino acids: CASSLGGTAQTVKNIQYF. DNA of the CDR3: TGTGCCAGCAGCTTGGGTGGCACAGCCCAGACCGTCAAAAACATTCAGTACTTC.

The genes are TRBV6-4 and TRBJ2-7; 8 bases are a match to TRBD2. This CDR3 comprises 14 residues. V was pared by 6 bases and J by 2 bases, with 6 bases of the junction left unmatched. CDR1 is MRHNA and CDR2 is SNTAGT in the germline V gene. The DNA for the CDR3 is TGTGCCAGCAGCGTCCTAGCGGGCGCCTACGAGCAGTACTTC. This sequence encodes CASSVLAGAYEQYF.

The CDR3 here is CASSFAAVSSYEQYF. For the CDR3, the DNA is TGTGCCAGCAGCTTTGCCGCAGTTAGCTCCTACGAGCAGTACTTC. V gene TRBV7-2 combines with J gene TRBJ2-7, with D uncertain. Germline CDR1 and CDR2: SGHTA and FQGNSA. Trimming pared 3 bases from V and 0 bases from J, leaving 12 bases between. This CDR3 region has 15 residues.

V and J are TRBV7-9 and TRBJ1-3; no clear D gene. Trimming cost V 1 base and J 3 bases, with 10 bases left between them. The CDR3 is 15 residues long. Germline values: CDR1 SEHNR, CDR2 FQNEAQ (reference sequence). The CDR3 region has the DNA TGTGCCAGCAGCTTAGGCGCAGTCCTTGGAAACACCATATATTTT. Translation gives CASSLGAVLGNTIYF.

This CDR3 reads CASSPETVAGGLTDTQYF. In nucleotides, the CDR3 is TGCGCCAGCAGCCCAGAAACCGTAGCGGGAGGGCTCACAGATACGCAGTATTTT. The J gene is TRBJ2-3, the V gene TRBV5-1, with 11 bases aligning to TRBD2. Per germline, CDR1 SGHRS and CDR2 YFSETQ. The V and J ends lost 4 bases and 2 bases, in that order; junction bases with no gene match: 12. This CDR3 spans 18 amino acids.

The chain links TRBV12-2 to TRBJ1-5. TRBV12-2 has pseudogene status. The CDR3 is 14 residues long. In DNA form, the CDR3 reads TGTGCAAGTCGCTTAAGGGGGGGCTATCGGCCCCAGCATTTT. This gives the protein CASRLRGGYRPQHF.

The chain employs TRBV7-3 and TRBJ2-1, with TRBD2 as a possible D gene (5 bases). CDR1 is SGHTA, CDR2 FQGTGA, per germline. The CDR3 length is 12 residues. V lost 5 bases and J lost 3, with 5 bases in between. The CDR3 sequence: CASSRDYNEQFF. The CDR3 DNA sequence: TGTGCCAGCAGCCGGGACTACAATGAGCAGTTCTTC.

With regard to this clone: A read error is possible here, since a much larger clone lies one base away. The sample has other DNA sequences that encode this CDR3 too. The V call is TRBV7-2, the J call TRBJ1-4; 10 positions agree with TRBD1. Per the germline V gene, CDR1 is SGHTA and CDR2 is FQGNSA. The trim removed 5 bases at V and 5 bases at J, leaving 2 bases unmatched. This CDR3 has 14 residues. CDR3 protein: CASSPDRGNEKLFF. DNA for the CDR3: TGTGCCAGCAGCCCGGACAGGGGGAATGAAAAACTGTTTTTT.

This clone appeared once. The chain carries TRBV7-9 and TRBJ2-3; D is possibly TRBD1 or TRBD2 (5 bases each). Germline CDR1 reads SEHNR; CDR2 reads FQNEAQ (reference sequence). CDR3 length equals 16 residues. The ends were cut back, 3 bases at V and 1 base at J, with 14 bases in the middle. CDR3 sequence reads: CASSFWSGARTDTQYF. As DNA, the CDR3 is TGTGCCAGCAGCTTTTGGTCCGGGGCTCGCACAGATACGCAGTATTTT.

This CDR3 is CASSQVAANTGELFF. CDR3 coding DNA: TGCGCCAGCAGCCAGGTTGCGGCGAACACCGGGGAGCTGTTTTTT. V and J are TRBV5-1 and TRBJ2-2; no firm D call. Germline lookup yields CDR1 SGHRS and CDR2 YFSETQ. Trimming removed 4 bases from V and 0 bases from J, with 10 bases in between. The CDR3 extends over 15 amino acids. The full variable domain, with the rest looked up from reference TRBV5-1 and TRBJ2-2, is KAGVTQTPRYLIKTRGQQVTLSCSPISGHRSVSWYQQTPGQGLQFLFEYFSETQRNKGNFPGRFSGRQFSNSRSEMNVSTLELGDSALYLCASSQVAANTGELFFGEGSRLTVL.

J is TRBJ2-7 and V is TRBV5-4; 8 bases line up with TRBD1. The ends lost 3 bases at V and 3 bases at J; junction bases unmatched: 8. CDR1 SGHNT and CDR2 YYREEE come from the germline V gene (reference sequence). The CDR3 length is 15 residues. The CDR3 DNA sequence: TGTGCCAGCAGCTCGCCGACAGGGGTGGTCTACGAGCAGTACTTC. This gives the protein CASSSPTGVVYEQYF.

The V and J genes are TRBV28 and TRBJ2-2; 11 positions agree with TRBD1. The CDR3 extends over 16 amino acids. The V and J ends lost 4 bases and 5 bases, in that order; junction bases with no gene match: 6. Germline V gene data show CDR1 as MDHEN and CDR2 as SYDVKM. As DNA, the CDR3 is TGTGCCAGCAGTTCAACCGGGACAGGGGGAACCGGGGAGCTGTTTTTT. It specifies CASSSTGTGGTGELFF.

The chain links TRBV7-3 to TRBJ2-2, with D possibly TRBD2 on 6 matching bases. This CDR3 contains 14 residues. V lost 6 bases and J 7 bases, leaving 15 bases between the germline ends. CDR1 SGHTA and CDR2 FQGTGA come from the germline V gene. The CDR3 loop is CASSSRPGVGELFF. The CDR3, as DNA: TGTGCCAGCAGTTCGCGGCCGGGAGTCGGGGAGCTGTTTTTT.

This clone has more than one count but fewer than ten. This sample also contains other DNA sequences that code for the same CDR3. The V call is TRBV6-5, the J call TRBJ1-1; no clear D gene. There are 13 residues in the CDR3. V was trimmed by 0 bases and J by 5 bases, leaving 7 bases between them. The germline V gene encodes CDR1 MNHEY and CDR2 SVGAGI. The CDR3 reads CASSYSLGTEAFF. In nucleotides, the CDR3 is TGTGCCAGCAGTTACTCTCTAGGGACTGAAGCTTTCTTT.

The chain is built from TRBV9 and TRBJ2-1; D possibly matches TRBD1 or TRBD2 (5 bases each). Germline loops: CDR1 SGDLS, CDR2 YYNGEE. The CDR3 totals 13 residues. Between the trimmed V and J ends, which lost 4 bases and 3 bases, there was a span of 8 bases. DNA of the CDR3: TGTGCCAGCAGCTGGGACCGCTACAATGAGCAGTTCTTC. It translates to CASSWDRYNEQFF. Supplemented by reference TRBV9 and TRBJ2-1, the full variable domain reads DSGVTQTPKHLITATGQRVTLRCSPRSGDLSVYWYQQSLDQGLQFLIQYYNGEERAKGNILERFSAQQFPDLHSELNLSSLELGDSALYFCASSWDRYNEQFFGPGTRLTVL.